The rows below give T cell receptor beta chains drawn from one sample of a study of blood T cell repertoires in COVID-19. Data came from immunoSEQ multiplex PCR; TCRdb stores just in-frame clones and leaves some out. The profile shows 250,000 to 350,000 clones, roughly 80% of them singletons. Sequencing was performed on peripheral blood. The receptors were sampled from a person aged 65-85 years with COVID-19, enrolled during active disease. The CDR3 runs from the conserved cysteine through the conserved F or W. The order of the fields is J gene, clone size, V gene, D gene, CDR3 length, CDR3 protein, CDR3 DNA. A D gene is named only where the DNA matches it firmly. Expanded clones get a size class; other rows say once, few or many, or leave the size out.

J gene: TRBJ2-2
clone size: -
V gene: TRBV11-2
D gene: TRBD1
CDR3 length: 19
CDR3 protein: CASSPLGTGVRVNTGELFF
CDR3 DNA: TGTGCCAGCAGTCCTCTCGGGACAGGGGTTCGAGTTAACACCGGGGAGCTGTTTTTT

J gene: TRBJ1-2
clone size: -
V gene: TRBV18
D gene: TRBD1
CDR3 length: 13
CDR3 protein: CASSPPTGTGYTF
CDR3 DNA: TGTGCCAGCTCACCACCGACAGGGACCGGCTACACCTTC

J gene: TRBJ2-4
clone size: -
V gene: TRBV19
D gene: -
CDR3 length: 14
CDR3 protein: CASRSTGSKNIQYF
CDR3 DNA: TGTGCCAGTAGGTCCACGGGATCCAAAAACATTCAGTACTTC

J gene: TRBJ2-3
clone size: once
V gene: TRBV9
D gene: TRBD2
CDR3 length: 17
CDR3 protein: CASSVGGTSGRTDTQYF
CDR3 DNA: TGTGCCAGCAGCGTAGGGGGGACTAGCGGGCGCACAGATACGCAGTATTTT

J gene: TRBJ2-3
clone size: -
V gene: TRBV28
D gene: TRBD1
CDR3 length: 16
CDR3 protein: CASREPGQGWEDTQYF
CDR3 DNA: TGTGCCAGCAGGGAACCGGGACAGGGGTGGGAAGATACGCAGTATTTT

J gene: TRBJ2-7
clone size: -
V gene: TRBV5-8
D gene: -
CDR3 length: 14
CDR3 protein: CASSQRLVSYEQYF
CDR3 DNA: TGTGCCAGCAGCCAACGACTAGTGTCCTACGAGCAGTACTTC

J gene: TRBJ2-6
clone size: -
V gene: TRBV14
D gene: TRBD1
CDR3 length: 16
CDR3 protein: CASSLGTGFGANVLTF
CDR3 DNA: TGTGCCAGCAGCCTAGGGACAGGGTTTGGGGCCAACGTCCTGACTTTC

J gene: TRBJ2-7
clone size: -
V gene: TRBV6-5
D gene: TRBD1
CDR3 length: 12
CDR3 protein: CASSLGTAEQYF
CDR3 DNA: TGTGCCAGCAGCCTTGGGACAGCCGAGCAGTACTTC

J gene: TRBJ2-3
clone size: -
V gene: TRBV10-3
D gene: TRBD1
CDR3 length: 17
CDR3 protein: CAISPSSGTGYTDTQYF
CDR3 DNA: TGTGCCATCAGTCCTAGCTCCGGGACAGGGTATACAGATACGCAGTATTTT

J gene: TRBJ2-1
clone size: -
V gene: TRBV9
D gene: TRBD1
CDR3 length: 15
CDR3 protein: CASSGGTVAYNEQFF
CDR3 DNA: TGTGCCAGCAGCGGGGGGACAGTAGCCTACAATGAGCAGTTCTTC

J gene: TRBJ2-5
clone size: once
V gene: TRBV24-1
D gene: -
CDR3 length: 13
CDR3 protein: CATSDSGVETQYF
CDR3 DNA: TGTGCCACCAGTGATTCGGGGGTCGAGACCCAGTACTTC

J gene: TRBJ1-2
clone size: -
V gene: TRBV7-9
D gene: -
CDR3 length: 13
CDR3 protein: CASNAGEGYGYTF
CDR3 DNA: TGTGCCAGCAACGCTGGAGAAGGCTATGGCTACACCTTC

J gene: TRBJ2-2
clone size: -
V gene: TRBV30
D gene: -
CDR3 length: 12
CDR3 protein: CAWRWSGGELFF
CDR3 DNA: TGTGCCTGGAGGTGGAGTGGAGGGGAGCTGTTTTTT

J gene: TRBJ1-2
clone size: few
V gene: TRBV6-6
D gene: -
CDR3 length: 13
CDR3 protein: CASTNGVVYGYTF
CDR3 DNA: TGTGCCAGCACCAACGGGGTTGTTTATGGCTACACCTTC

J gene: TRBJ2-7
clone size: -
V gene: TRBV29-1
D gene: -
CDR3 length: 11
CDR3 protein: CSVEGGHEQYF
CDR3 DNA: TGCAGCGTTGAGGGGGGTCACGAGCAGTACTTC

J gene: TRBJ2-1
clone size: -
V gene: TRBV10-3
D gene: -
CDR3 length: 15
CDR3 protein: CAISESNRDDNEQFF
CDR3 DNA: TGTGCCATCAGTGAGTCCAACAGGGACGACAATGAGCAGTTCTTC

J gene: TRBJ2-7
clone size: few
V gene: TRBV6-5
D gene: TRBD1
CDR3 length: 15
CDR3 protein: CASSSNLQGAYEQYF
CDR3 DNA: TGTGCCAGCAGTTCCAACCTACAGGGGGCCTACGAGCAGTACTTC